Below, 7 T cell receptor beta chains from the same sample are listed, as sequenced in a study of T-cell reconstitution after alpha-beta-depleted transplantation in children. This sample's TCRbeta library carried unique molecular identifier barcodes. MiXCR was run by TCRdb on the PCR reads, yielding one entry per CDR3 protein. The sample lists about 130,000 distinct CDR3 sequences, roughly 9% occurring once. Sequencing was performed on PBMCs, mostly from graft donor cells, taken 180 days after TCRalphabeta/CD19-depleted stem cell transplant. These receptors were obtained from a girl in the first two years of life who had a stem cell transplant for combined immunodeficiency, so the T cells may come from the graft donor.

The chain uses TRBV19 and TRBJ1-5; 8 bases are shared with TRBD1. There are 15 residues in the CDR3. Germline V lookup: CDR1 LNHDA, CDR2 SQIVND (reference sequence). Germline trimming cut 5 bases from V and 7 bases from J; bases unmatched to any gene: 10. CDR3 sequence (DNA): TGTGCCAGTAGTGCCTGGACAGGGAAGGGACAGCCCCAGCATTTT. It specifies CASSAWTGKGQPQHF.

The chain is built from TRBV5-1 and TRBJ1-1, with unresolved D. Deletions cut 1 base from V and 3 bases from J, with 10 bases between. This CDR3 has 14 residues. CDR1 and CDR2 (germline): SGHRS, YFSETQ. The CDR3 is CASSLRPLDTEAFF. CDR3 bases: TGCGCCAGCAGCTTGAGGCCGTTGGACACTGAAGCTTTCTTT. The full variable domain, with the rest looked up from reference TRBV5-1 and TRBJ1-1, is KAGVTQTPRYLIKTRGQQVTLSCSPISGHRSVSWYQQTPGQGLQFLFEYFSETQRNKGNFPGRFSGRQFSNSRSEMNVSTLELGDSALYLCASSLRPLDTEAFFGQGTRLTVV.

This clonotype came up a few times. V is TRBV18 and J is TRBJ1-1; no clear D. Germline V CDR1 and CDR2: KGHSH, LQKENI. The V end lost 0 bases, the J end lost 4 bases, and 9 bases lay between the germline ends. The CDR3 loop spans 14 amino acids. The CDR3 loop is CASSPPGKFTEAFF. Written as DNA, the CDR3 is TGTGCCAGCTCACCACCTGGAAAATTCACTGAAGCTTTCTTT.

About this clonotype: One end of the junction does not line up with germline, which may come from a read error. The CDR3 sequence is CAISSGRSSYTEQFF. As DNA, the CDR3 is TGTGCCATTTCAAGCGGGAGGAGCTCCTACACTGAGCAGTTCTTC. The chain couples TRBV10-3 to TRBJ2-1, with 9 bases that match TRBD2. In germline, CDR1 is ENHRY, CDR2 SYGVKD. CDR3 length: 15 amino acids.

Only a few counts were recorded for this clonotype. The chain couples TRBV6-2 or TRBV6-3 to TRBJ1-5; D remains unclear. The germline V gene encodes CDR1 MNHEY and CDR2 SVGEGT. Trimming took 2 bases from V and 0 from J, leaving 8 bases between them. The CDR3 runs 15 residues. The CDR3 loop is CASSYEFHSNQPQHF. CDR3 bases: TGTGCCAGCAGTTACGAGTTCCATAGCAATCAGCCCCAGCATTTT.

J is TRBJ2-5 and V is TRBV20-1; D might be TRBD2 (6 bases). Looked up from germline, CDR1 is DFQATT and CDR2 is SNEGSKA (reference sequence). The CDR3 contains 14 residues. The V gene lost 6 bases and the J gene lost 0 bases, with 14 bases spanning the gap. The CDR3 here is CSASSGFNQETQYF. The CDR3 nucleotides read TGCAGTGCCAGTAGCGGCTTTAACCAAGAGACCCAGTACTTC.

The chain uses TRBV12-3 or TRBV12-4 and TRBJ2-2; 11 bases fit TRBD2. V lost 8 bases to trimming and J lost 6 bases; unmatched junction nucleotides: 23. This CDR3 contains 20 residues. The CDR3 DNA is TGTGCCAGCCGAATACCCGAGGGCATTAGCGGGGGGGCCCGTCCCGGGGAGCTGTTTTTT. Translating gives CASRIPEGISGGARPGELFF.